The 29 T cell receptor beta chains given below trace back to one sample, sequenced in a study of blood T cells in healthy people across ages. The use of a sample-barcoded 5' primer and a J-beta primer mix characterized a second PCR of about 7 to 12 cycles. TCRdb analysed the 5' RACE reads with MiXCR anew, one entry per CDR3 protein. Among approximately 850,000 distinct CDR3 sequences listed, roughly 64% were seen once. The source material was blood. These receptors all stem from a man younger than 40 in good health.

CDR3 sequence (DNA): TGCGCCAGCAGCCGGGACAAGGGCCCCTCCAATGAGCAGTTCTTC. Translated: CASSRDKGPSNEQFF. This chain uses TRBV4-1 with TRBJ2-1; D may be TRBD1 (6 bases). CDR1 and CDR2 from the germline V gene are MGHRA and YSYEKL. V was clipped by 4 bases and J by 6 bases, with 16 bases between them. This CDR3 comprises 15 residues.

The V gene is TRBV6-6, the J gene TRBJ1-1; no definite D call. The CDR3 totals 14 residues. The V end was cut by 1 base, the J end by 1 base, with 7 bases between. Germline CDR1 and CDR2: MNHNY and SVGAGI (reference sequence). In DNA, the CDR3 is TGTGCCAGCAGTTACTTACGGCAGAACACTGAAGCTTTCTTT. This translates into CASSYLRQNTEAFF.

This clonotype was found a few times. V is TRBV20-1 and J is TRBJ2-5, with D perhaps matching TRBD1 (5 bases). The germline CDR1 and CDR2 sequences are DFQATT and SNEGSKA (reference sequence). This CDR3 has 12 residues. Trimming left V 3 bases short and J 5 bases short, with 10 bases between. CDR3 bases: TGCAGTGCTAGGGGGCCTTCGGAGACCCAGTACTTC. Protein sequence: CSARGPSETQYF.

This rearrangement joins TRBV7-8 to TRBJ2-1; D is perhaps TRBD1 (6 bases). Germline V gene sequence: CDR1 SGHVS, CDR2 FQNEAQ. The V end lost 5 bases, the J end lost 5 bases, and 16 bases lay between the germline ends. The CDR3 is made up of 15 amino acids. In DNA, the CDR3 is TGTGCCAGCAGCCTTGCCTGGGGGCAACACAATGAGCAGTTCTTC. As protein: CASSLAWGQHNEQFF.

The genes are TRBV9 and TRBJ1-1; 9 bases agree with TRBD1. This CDR3 contains 16 residues. CDR1 and CDR2 (germline): SGDLS, YYNGEE. J gave up 0 bases and V 0 bases, and 3 bases lay outside the gene matches. The CDR3: CASSVEGTGLNTEAFF. CDR3 bases: TGTGCCAGCAGCGTAGAGGGGACAGGGCTGAACACTGAAGCTTTCTTT.

This clonotype was seen once. The chain recombines TRBV28 with TRBJ2-7, with TRBD1 as a possible D gene (5 bases). The CDR3 extends over 15 amino acids. Germline V gives CDR1 MDHEN, CDR2 SYDVKM. The ends were cut back, 5 bases at V and 1 base at J, with 15 bases in the middle. This chain's CDR3 is CASSTPPRQSYEQYF. The CDR3 nucleotides read TGTGCCAGCAGTACCCCACCCCGACAGTCCTACGAGCAGTACTTC.

The V gene is TRBV12-5, the J gene TRBJ1-5, with no clear D. Germline V gene data show CDR1 as LGHNT and CDR2 as FRNRAP. The V end was cut by 0 bases, the J end by 0 bases, with 12 bases between. The length of the CDR3 is 17 residues. CDR3 region: CASGLVLADYSNQPQHF. The CDR3 coding sequence is TGTGCTAGTGGTTTGGTACTGGCAGATTATAGCAATCAGCCCCAGCATTTT.

This clonotype was recorded a few times. This chain connects TRBV6-5 to TRBJ2-3, with 13 bases identical to TRBD2. The V segment lost 4 bases and the J segment 1 base; nucleotides outside the gene matches: 2. CDR3 length: 16 residues. Germline CDR1 MNHEY, CDR2 SVGAGI. CDR3 nucleotide sequence: TGTGCCAGCAGTTTTGGACTAGCGGGAGGCACAGATACGCAGTATTTT. Translating gives CASSFGLAGGTDTQYF.

This rearrangement joins TRBV4-1 to TRBJ2-1; D assignment may be TRBD1 or TRBD2 (5 bases each). The CDR3 sequence is 19 residues long. Germline V gene sequence: CDR1 MGHRA, CDR2 YSYEKL. V lost 2 bases and J lost 7, with 27 bases in between. Written as DNA, the CDR3 is TGCGCCAGCAGCCAAAGAGGGGCTAGTAACGCCGAAAAATCGAATGAGCAGTTCTTC. It is translated as CASSQRGASNAEKSNEQFF.

V and J are TRBV20-1 and TRBJ2-3, with a tentative D call TRBD1 (6 bases). From germline, CDR1 is DFQATT and CDR2 SNEGSKA (reference sequence). The V gene lost 3 bases and the J gene lost 9 bases, with 13 bases spanning the gap. This CDR3 contains 12 residues. The CDR3 sequence: CSARTQGGTQYF. In DNA, the CDR3 is TGCAGTGCTAGGACACAGGGTGGGACGCAGTATTTT.

This clonotype appeared a single time. The chain is built from TRBV6-5 and TRBJ1-1; tentative D call: TRBD1 (6 bases). Trimming pared 2 bases from V and 3 bases from J, leaving 19 bases between. CDR1 is MNHEY and CDR2 is SVGAGI in the germline V gene. CDR3 length: 17 residues. The CDR3 DNA follows: TGTGCCAGCAGTTACGGCGGGGACATTTCGGGGTACACTGAAGCTTTCTTT. This encodes CASSYGGDISGYTEAFF.

This clonotype was detected once. The chain employs TRBV5-1 and TRBJ2-5; D remains ambiguous. The end of the DNA is better explained by TRBJ2-7, so the J call may be wrong. CDR1 and CDR2 from the germline V gene are SGHRS and YFSETQ. The CDR3 extends over 13 amino acids. The CDR3 sequence: CASRIGLDYEQYF. The DNA for the CDR3 is TGCGCCAGCAGAATCGGGCTAGATTACGAGCAGTACTTC.

The chain recombines TRBV7-9 with TRBJ2-1; D possibly corresponds to TRBD1 (8 bases). Germline V CDR1 and CDR2: SEHNR, FQNEAQ (reference sequence). CDR3 length equals 13 residues. Trimming pared 3 bases from V and 8 bases from J, leaving 11 bases between. This CDR3 is CASSFTGGDEQFF. The DNA of the CDR3 is TGTGCCAGCAGCTTCACAGGGGGGGATGAGCAGTTCTTC.

The chain carries TRBV7-2 and TRBJ2-1, with 8 bases that match TRBD2. The CDR3 is 17 residues long. J lost 0 bases, V lost 3 bases, and 7 bases had no gene match. CDR1 is SGHTA, CDR2 FQGNSA, per germline. The CDR3 DNA is TGTGCCAGCAGCTTCCTACGTACTAGCGGCTCCTACAATGAGCAGTTCTTC. Translated, it gives CASSFLRTSGSYNEQFF. Together with reference TRBV7-2 and TRBJ2-1, the CDR3 gives the full variable domain: GAGVSQSPSNKVTEKGKDVELRCDPISGHTALYWYRQSLGQGLEFLIYFQGNSAPDKSGLPSDRFSAERTGGSVSTLTIQRTQQEDSAVYLCASSFLRTSGSYNEQFFGPGTRLTVL.

The rearrangement uses TRBV15 and TRBJ2-5; a weak D match, TRBD1 (6 bases). The V gene's germline CDR1 is LNHNV and CDR2 YYDKDF (reference sequence). Trimming took 0 bases from V and 2 from J, leaving 13 bases between them. The CDR3 consists of 16 residues. The CDR3 nucleotides are TGTGCCACCAGCAGAGATCCAACCCAGGGGCAAGAGACCCAGTACTTC. Translating it yields CATSRDPTQGQETQYF.

This clonotype was counted a few times. The chain is built from TRBV7-2 and TRBJ2-4; the D gene is possibly TRBD2 (5 bases). This CDR3 is built from 12 residues. CDR1 SGHTA and CDR2 FQGNSA come from the germline V gene. Trimming shortened V by 2 bases and J by 9 bases, and 8 bases separated the two germline ends. For the CDR3, the DNA is TGTGCCAGCAGCTTAATAGAGGGCATTCAGTACTTC. Protein sequence: CASSLIEGIQYF.

This clonotype was seen at least ten times. V is TRBV24-1 and J is TRBJ2-1; D is uncertain. Trimming cost V 5 bases and J 6 bases, with 13 bases left between them. Looked up from germline, CDR1 is KGHDR and CDR2 is SFDVKD. The CDR3 covers 14 residues. CDR3 region: CATSGGDLSNEQFF. The CDR3 DNA follows: TGTGCCACCAGTGGAGGTGATCTTAGCAATGAGCAGTTCTTC.

The gene calls are TRBV28 and TRBJ2-7, with D perhaps TRBD2 (7 bases). The CDR3 loop spans 15 amino acids. The germline V gene encodes CDR1 MDHEN and CDR2 SYDVKM. Trimming took 4 bases from V and 5 from J, leaving 18 bases between them. DNA of the CDR3: TGTGCCAGCAGTTCGGGGTGGGGGGGGGCCCACGAGCAGTACTTC. Amino acid sequence: CASSSGWGGAHEQYF.

The V and J genes are TRBV12-3 or TRBV12-4 and TRBJ1-5, with TRBD1 as a possible D gene (6 bases). The CDR3 spans 13 residues. V gave up 3 bases and J gave up 7 bases, with 10 bases separating them. CDR3 coding DNA: TGTGCCAGCAGTTTTGGACAGTTGCAGCCCCAGCATTTT. Protein: CASSFGQLQPQHF.

This clonotype was observed a few times. J is TRBJ2-6 and V is TRBV20-1, with TRBD1 identical over 8 bases. Trimming took 5 bases from V and 0 from J; bases not matched to a gene: 6. The CDR3 totals 16 residues. CDR1 is DFQATT and CDR2 is SNEGSKA in the germline V gene (reference sequence). The CDR3 is CSAPRTGSSGANVLTF. The CDR3 coding sequence is TGCAGTGCTCCCCGGACAGGGAGCTCTGGGGCCAACGTCCTGACTTTC.

This clonotype was found a few times. This chain links TRBV27 with TRBJ2-7; D gene ambiguous. The CDR3 extends over 13 amino acids. Germline V gene sequence: CDR1 MNHEY, CDR2 SMNVEV (reference sequence). V dropped 4 bases and J dropped 2 bases, with 9 bases sitting between them. The CDR3 DNA sequence: TGTGCCAGCAGTTATGGGGTTACCTACGAGCAGTACTTC. This encodes CASSYGVTYEQYF.

The chain recombines TRBV3-1 with TRBJ1-2; tentatively, D is TRBD1 (5 bases). Deletions cut 2 bases from V and 5 bases from J, with 12 bases between. The germline V gene encodes CDR1 LGHDT and CDR2 YNNKEL (reference sequence). CDR3 size: 14 residues. The CDR3: CASSQPGLSYGYTF. The CDR3 region has the DNA TGTGCCAGCAGCCAACCGGGACTTTCATATGGCTACACCTTC.

This chain uses TRBV6-1 with TRBJ2-7; D gene uncertain. Germline lookup yields CDR1 MNHNS and CDR2 SASEGT. V was pared by 7 bases and J by 3 bases, with 16 bases between. This CDR3 has 14 residues. The CDR3 region is CASMLDSAVYEQYF. The CDR3 region has the DNA TGTGCCAGCATGTTGGATTCCGCGGTCTACGAGCAGTACTTC.

Comment on this clonotype: A read error may explain this, as a much larger clone is one base away. The chain joins TRBV19 to TRBJ2-7; TRBD2 agrees at 13 bases. Germline-derived CDR1 and CDR2 are LNHDA and SQIVND (reference sequence). The CDR3 runs to 13 residues. The V and J ends lost 9 bases and 3 bases, in that order; junction bases with no gene match: 2. CDR3 sequence: CASGTSGNYEQYF. The CDR3 DNA is TGTGCCAGCGGGACTAGCGGGAACTACGAGCAGTACTTC.

The genes are TRBV27 and TRBJ1-2, with D perhaps TRBD1 (6 bases). Germline lookup yields CDR1 MNHEY and CDR2 SMNVEV (reference sequence). V gave up 0 bases and J gave up 7 bases, with 15 bases separating them. The CDR3 spans 15 residues. Written as DNA, the CDR3 is TGTGCCAGCAGTTTATCGATCGGGGGGCACCGTGGCTACACCTTC. Translation: CASSLSIGGHRGYTF.

The V call is TRBV5-6, the J call TRBJ1-1, with 9 bases identical to TRBD1. CDR3 length: 15 amino acids. Germline CDR1 and CDR2: SGHDT and YYEEEE. V gave up 4 bases and J gave up 5 bases; unmatched junction bases: 9. CDR3 sequence (DNA): TGTGCCAGCAGCCCGGGGGACAGGGTATATACTGAAGCTTTCTTT. This encodes CASSPGDRVYTEAFF.

This sequence joins TRBV27 and TRBJ1-1; tentatively, D is TRBD1 (5 bases). Trimming removed 1 base at V and 0 bases at J, with 12 bases between. Germline lookup yields CDR1 MNHEY and CDR2 SMNVEV (reference sequence). This CDR3 is built from 16 residues. CDR3 nucleotide sequence: TGTGCCAGCAGTTTATGGAGGGGCGAGTTGAACACTGAAGCTTTCTTT. Translated: CASSLWRGELNTEAFF.

This clonotype turned up a few times. CDR3 region: CASSLAGRSPPQFF. CDR3 in DNA: TGCGCCAGCAGCTTAGCGGGTAGAAGCCCCCCGCAGTTCTTC. The chain combines TRBV5-1 with TRBJ2-1, with D maybe TRBD2 (6 bases). Trimming removed 2 bases at V and 12 bases at J, with 18 bases between. CDR1 and CDR2 (germline): SGHRS, YFSETQ. The CDR3 is 14 residues long.

The genes are TRBV6-2 or TRBV6-3 and TRBJ2-7; D might be TRBD1 or TRBD2, each matching 7 bases. The CDR3 totals 13 residues. Germline CDR1 MNHEY, CDR2 SVGEGT. Trimming took off 8 bases at V and 5 bases at J, with 16 bases between the two ends. CDR3 sequence (DNA): TGTGCCAGCCTAGGGGAGGGGGCCCACGAGCAGTACTTC. Protein: CASLGEGAHEQYF.